The present entry profiles one T cell receptor (beta chain) with its context. This clonotype came up once. What this receptor recognizes is not known. Per-base quality was not reported, and no clone a single base away is much larger than it. To demonstrate the VDJtools post-analysis software, TCR beta repertoires were profiled from the peripheral blood of about a dozen young patients with multiple sclerosis. The multiple sclerosis patients were children and adolescents ranging in age from roughly 6 to 16 years. As encoded in the germline V gene, CDR1 is LGHNA while CDR2 is YSLEER. Between the V and J ends, shortened by 0 bases and 2 bases respectively, the junction contains 11 bases. The CDR3 spans 15 residues, from the cysteine through the phenylalanine. Only the CDR3 DNA stays, 45 bases, in frame from base 1. The method behind the library was PCR. TCRdb names Illumina HiSeq 2500 as the instrument used. To reduce PCR and sequencing biases, unique molecular identifiers were incorporated into the TCR beta cDNA libraries. Every 1 to 10 million input T cells yielded 500,000 or so cDNA molecules, meaning each molecule approximated one T cell. The patient libraries were prepared and sequenced using the same protocol as the earlier healthy control dataset. Within a given batch, samples were prepared together, multiplexed and sequenced on the same HiSeq lane. The authors processed their data as follows. MIGEC was used to process the raw barcoded reads, and molecular identifier groups with only a single read were discarded before consensus assembly and CDR3 extraction. Clonotype tables were post-analysed with VDJtools, and diversity was normalized by down-sampling all datasets to the smallest sample size. Repertoire overlap clustering matched CDR3 amino acid but not nucleotide sequences to correct batch-related cross-sample contamination. TCRdb reprocessed the public reads (quality trimming at Q25 with fastp, clone calling with MiXCR) and kept in-frame beta chains. Rows are unified per CDR3 protein, each entry keeping the most common DNA and genes. TCRdb, not the authors, supplied the V and J calls. The sample table contains 350,000 to 450,000 distinct CDR3 sequences; only one count was recorded for less than 40% of them. Together, the top ten hold 7.6% of the sample.

The sample originates from a study of post-analysis software for immune sequencing data (dated by TCRdb to 2013 to 2016). Study-level background: The recorded disease courses included relapsing-remitting, secondary progressive and progressive-relapsing multiple sclerosis, and some patients had no subtype annotation. The patient repertoires were set against under 12 previously published healthy control repertoires from donors whose ages ranged from roughly 6 to 26 years. A subset of samples was prepared in parallel using single-end sample barcoding, then pooled and co-amplified after Illumina adapter ligation. What the research found in general, with its limitations: Patients showed significantly higher frequencies than controls for 4 or 5 TRBV segments, among them TRBV5-6, TRBV5-1 and TRBV20-1. Direct clustering with F measure revealed strong co-clustering of samples prepared in the same batch, which led to a batch-effect correction. The multiple sclerosis patient group was slightly younger than the control group. Multiple sclerosis patients had significantly lower normalized Chao1 diversity than controls, a result that suggests substantial peripheral T-cell clonal expansion.

The sequence was obtained from a girl aged 2 to 10 with multiple sclerosis. This chain is built from TRBV4-3 and TRBJ2-7; too little of a D gene remains to name it. Source material: blood. The CDR3 protein sequence reads: CASSQDRLIPYEQYF. The DNA reads as follows: TGCGCCAGCAGCCAAGATCGGTTAATACCCTACGAGCAGTACTTC.